A selection of T cell receptor beta chains follows, all from one sample in a study of shared clonotypes between healthy human individuals. The table came from immunoSEQ multiplex PCR; TCRdb's copy has only in-frame clones and leaves some out. The data show about 660,000 clones, around 72% seen once. Sequenced sample: memory CD4+ T cells sorted from blood. The receptors shown here come from a woman between 25 and 40 years old in good health. Both conserved end residues are part of each CDR3. D genes are given only for firm matches. Clone size is not always given. Where it is, it says once, few, many or a class for expanded clones.

once TRBD1 TRBJ1-4 TRBV30 CAWSRQGSNEKLFF TGTGCCTGGAGTAGACAGGGTTCTAATGAAAAACTGTTTTTT
NA NA TRBJ1-6 TRBV6-1 CASSESWAARSPLHF TGTGCCAGCAGTGAAAGTTGGGCAGCGCGGTCACCCCTCCACTTT
NA NA TRBJ1-4 TRBV10-3 CAISEAHEKLFF TGTGCCATCAGTGAGGCCCACGAAAAACTGTTTTTT
NA NA TRBJ2-1 TRBV15 CATSRDGEGGRDEQFF TGTGCCACCAGCAGAGATGGAGAGGGGGGTCGCGATGAGCAGTTCTTC
NA NA TRBJ2-7 TRBV6-1 CASSEERGLYYEQYF TGTGCCAGCAGTGAAGAGAGGGGACTCTACTACGAGCAGTACTTC
few TRBD1 TRBJ1-1 TRBV6-1 CASRKNRGSVAEAFF TGTGCCAGCAGGAAAAACAGGGGGTCGGTGGCTGAAGCTTTCTTT
few NA TRBJ2-1 TRBV10-3 CAISRGKNYNEQFF TGTGCCATCAGTCGGGGGAAGAATTACAATGAGCAGTTCTTC
NA TRBD1 TRBJ1-1 TRBV2 CASSRGQGGSNTEAFF TGTGCCAGCAGTAGGGGTCAGGGGGGTTCGAACACTGAAGCTTTCTTT
NA TRBD1 TRBJ2-1 TRBV29-1 CSVAPGQYNEQFF TGCAGCGTTGCTCCGGGACAGTACAATGAGCAGTTCTTC
NA NA TRBJ1-1 TRBV5-1 CASSLVEGVGAFF TGCGCCAGCAGCTTGGTAGAAGGGGTTGGGGCTTTCTTT
NA NA TRBJ1-2 TRBV2 CASSSVERANWGYTF TGTGCCAGCAGTTCGGTGGAAAGGGCCAACTGGGGCTACACCTTC
NA TRBD2 TRBJ2-2 TRBV6-5 CASSYLVLAGDGELFF TGTGCCAGCAGTTACTTGGTGCTAGCGGGAGATGGGGAGCTGTTTTTT
NA NA TRBJ2-1 TRBV11-2 CASSDKRENNEQFF TGTGCCAGCAGCGATAAACGGGAGAACAATGAGCAGTTCTTC